This TCR beta chain is drawn from a study of T cells in localized non-small cell lung cancer. Data came from immunoSEQ multiplex PCR; TCRdb stores just in-frame clones and leaves some out. The sample shows about 70,000 clones, approximately 88% of them seen only once. The TCR comes from a female donor aged 60 or older with stage I lung adenocarcinoma. Sequencing used peripheral blood, obtained before any cancer treatment.

The CDR3 loop is CATSRDLRRDTQYF. The CDR3 DNA is TGTGCCACCAGCAGAGATCTGCGGAGAGATACGCAGTATTTT. The V call is TRBV15, the J call TRBJ2-3; no firm D call. Germline loops: CDR1 LNHNV, CDR2 YYDKDF (reference sequence). Trimming removed 0 bases at V and 5 bases at J, with 9 bases between. This CDR3 is built from 14 residues.